This record covers a single TCR beta chain. Germline CDR1 SGHRS, CDR2 YFSETQ. The CDR3 is 15 residues long. Trimming pared 3 bases from V and 3 bases from J, leaving 15 bases between. The data were obtained in a study of glioma-infiltrating T cells after dendritic cell vaccination. For the study at large: Samples are from glioblastoma patients in Phase I and II dendritic cell vaccine trials.

The immunoSEQ assay amplified TCRB CDR3 from up to about 2 ug DNA. The primer mix had 60 V beta and 13 J beta primers. Sequencing used immunoSEQ multiplex PCR; TCRdb keeps in-frame clones, though not all of them. The sample yields 70,000 to 100,000 clones, roughly four fifths seen once. Specified time point: after dendritic cell vaccination, including at tumor progression/relapse. Source: blood, taken after dendritic cell vaccination. V is TRBV5-1 and J is TRBJ2-5; D may be TRBD1 (5 bases). The clonotype comes from a human donor with glioblastoma. The CDR3 reads CASSSKTAQKETQYF. In DNA form, the CDR3 reads TGCGCCAGCAGCTCAAAGACAGCGCAAAAAGAGACCCAGTACTTC.